This TCR beta chain is from a study of T cell responses to AZD1222 COVID-19 vaccine. Across the whole study: Second doses that came at about 4 or about 12 weeks were put together.

Details on this clone: The antigen is not known.

Broader study findings: Distributed over spike, vaccine-associated CD4 TCRs predominated at 160-218 and 743-854. Possibly, clonal diversity was underestimated; donors were largely white British and included more females.

Libraries were prepared by immunoSEQ multiplex PCR; TCRdb keeps only in-frame clonotypes and omits some of them. The sample carries about 94,000 clones, over 75% recorded once. CDR3 length: 15 residues. Germline V gene data show CDR1 as MGHRA and CDR2 as YSYEKL. J gave up 6 bases and V 3 bases, and 7 bases lay outside the gene matches. This receptor was obtained from an adult in good health. V usage is TRBV4-1 and J usage is TRBJ1-5; 8 bases are shared with TRBD1. The specimen comprised peripheral blood, sampled on day 0 of AZD1222 vaccination. The CDR3 here is CASSHTGGGSQPQHF. The DNA of the CDR3 is TGCGCCAGCAGCCACACAGGGGGTGGTAGTCAGCCCCAGCATTTT.